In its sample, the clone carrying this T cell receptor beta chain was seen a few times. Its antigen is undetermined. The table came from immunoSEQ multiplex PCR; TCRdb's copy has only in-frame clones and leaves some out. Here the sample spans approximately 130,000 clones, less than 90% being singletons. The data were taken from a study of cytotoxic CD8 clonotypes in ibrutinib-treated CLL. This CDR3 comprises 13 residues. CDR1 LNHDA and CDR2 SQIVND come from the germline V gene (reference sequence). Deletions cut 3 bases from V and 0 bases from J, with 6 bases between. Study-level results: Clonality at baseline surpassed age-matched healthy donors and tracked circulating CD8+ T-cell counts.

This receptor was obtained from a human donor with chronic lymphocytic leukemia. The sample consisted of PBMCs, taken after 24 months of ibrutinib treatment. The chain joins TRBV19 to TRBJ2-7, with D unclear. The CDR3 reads CASSITLSYEQYF. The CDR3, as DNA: TGTGCCAGTAGTATTACCCTCTCCTACGAGCAGTACTTC.